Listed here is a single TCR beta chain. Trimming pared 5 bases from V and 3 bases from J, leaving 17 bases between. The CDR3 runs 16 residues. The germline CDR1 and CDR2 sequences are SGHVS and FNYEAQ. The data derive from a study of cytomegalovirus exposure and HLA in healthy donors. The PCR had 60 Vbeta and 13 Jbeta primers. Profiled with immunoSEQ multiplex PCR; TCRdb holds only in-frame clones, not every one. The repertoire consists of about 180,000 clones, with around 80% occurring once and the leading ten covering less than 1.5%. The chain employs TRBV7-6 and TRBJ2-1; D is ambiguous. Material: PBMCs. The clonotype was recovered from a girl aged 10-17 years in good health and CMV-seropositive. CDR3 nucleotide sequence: TGTGCCAGCAGCCCAAGATCCGGAGCTAGCTACAATGAGCAGTTCTTC. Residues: CASSPRSGASYNEQFF.